One T cell receptor (beta chain) is described in this entry. No antigen is known for it. Base qualities are not recorded, but no much larger clone differs from it by a single base. The cohort comprised 550 to 700 healthy bone marrow donors. At the time of sampling, every cohort member was nominally healthy, though immune exposures that went unrecorded were likely present. Of the approximately 620 cohort members, about 290 had a positive CMV serostatus and 350 to 450 had a negative one, while no CMV serostatus was recorded for the donor. Each donor provided a peripheral blood sample, and peripheral blood mononuclear cells were used for TCR beta sequencing. Genomic DNA was extracted from the blood cell samples with the Qiagen DNeasy Blood Extraction Kit. This entry is derived from a study of cytomegalovirus exposure and HLA in healthy donors (dated by TCRdb to between 2016 and 2019). The study in broad terms: An earlier analysis of several hundred of the donors reported 250 to 300 Gb of sequence data and 117 million unique TCR beta sequences obtained from roughly 180 million T cells. Using immunosequencing, the study profiled T cell repertoires from about 620 subjects and related those repertoires to cytomegalovirus serostatus. Class I and class II HLA loci were covered by the typing at four-digit resolution. An early release covering roughly 580 HLA-typed donors comprised about 290 gigabases of sequencing data and 85 million or so unique TCR sequences. To predict cytomegalovirus infection status, the study combined high-throughput TCR immunosequencing, statistical association of individual TCRs with disease status, and machine learning. Besides the first cohort of 666 subjects, a separate validation cohort made up of roughly 130 different subjects was used. Typing coverage differed by locus: A, B, C, DRB1 and DQB1 were typed in roughly 620-640 donors, DQA1 in roughly 510, DPA1 in 600 to 610, and DPB1 in just under 480. Among 398 genotyped donors of the cohort, an average of around 250,000 unique TCR beta nucleotide sequences was sequenced per donor, of which about 18% were non-productive. A later genetic analysis took genome-wide SNP genotypes for about three fifths of the 666 donors and used that subset as a discovery cohort. The later analysis used no new phenotypic data to find candidate immune exposures, relying instead on TCR beta sequences and their occurrence across donors. The study was designed to test whether signatures of past pathogen exposure could be identified by cataloging public T cell receptors. Every repertoire in the discovery cohort had been generated on one and the same sequencing platform. Among the roughly 400 genotyped donors, approximately 82% belonged to the genetic ancestry cluster associated with self-reported Caucasian donors. To study patterns of TCR occurrence, a later analysis re-analyzed previously published TCR beta repertoires from 666 donors and added high-resolution HLA genotyping. Donor age, sex, ethnicity and CMV serostatus were compiled alongside the repertoire data. Because of strong linkage in the cohort, a handful of DR-DQ haplotypes were treated as single units for association and clustering. An earlier analysis of 500 to 750 of the donors applied high-throughput TCR beta sequencing to assess whether each TCR beta V gene segment acted as functional or pseudogenic. Overall study results and their limits: Three of the identified cytomegalovirus-associated TCR beta chains were confirmed in vitro to be specific for cytomegalovirus antigens. A group of highly shared sequence variants was considered likely to be a technical artifact of the sequencing pipeline. A further reported finding was that TCR beta sequences accurately predicted the HLA-A and HLA-B alleles for most subjects in the first cohort. The 87-base-pair reads could not distinguish some IMGT-functional V segments, including TRBV6-2 and TRBV6-3, so those segments were excluded. A later analysis reported that several top co-occurrence clusters appeared linked to parvovirus B19, influenza, CMV and Epstein-Barr virus. Across donors, most TCR sequences were observed very rarely, whereas some public TCRs were present in many individuals. Compared with equally common non-associated chains, HLA-associated TCR beta chains in a later analysis were more clonally expanded and had lower generation probabilities. The earlier analysis of 450 to 700 of the donors excluded about 16 rarely observed V segments, including chromosome 9 orphons, because counts were too low. CMV serostatus was the only immune exposure information available for the cohort. Most CMV-associated TCR beta chains appeared to be HLA-restricted in a later analysis, and the HLA associations seemed to be driven largely by CMV exposure. At a false discovery rate of 0.05, a later analysis linked approximately 18,000 TCR beta sequences to specific HLA alleles. Only TCR beta chains were sequenced in this cohort, and the absence of alpha or paired-chain data limited detectable features. An association between a missense DCLRE1C variant and V-gene and J-gene trimming of TCR beta chains was found in a later genetic analysis and replicated in an independent cohort. Linkage disequilibrium might explain the correlated functional status among segregating V segments, but an unknown experimental factor could not be excluded. According to a later genetic analysis, donors in an Asian-associated ancestry cluster had fewer N-insertions in productive TCRs than the approximately 630-donor mean. Presence/absence analyses assumed roughly uniform sequencing depth across donors, an assumption that may not hold. Because HLA typing was unavailable for some donors at each locus, only the typed subset was used in association tests. In an earlier analysis of about 540 of the donors, most TCR beta V segments were observed in productive rearrangements about 90% or about 30% of the time, broadly matching IMGT annotations. Cytomegalovirus status was reported to be diagnosed by the classifier with high specificity and sensitivity in both the original and validation cohorts. It was suggested by the authors that the approach could potentially be generalized to other disease states and immunological phenotypes. Assigning TCR associations to individual alleles was difficult when HLA alleles, especially DR and DQ, strongly co-occurred. In the study, 150 to 200 TCR beta chains were listed as associated with cytomegalovirus. In a later analysis, TCR association rates were found to vary across HLA loci, with the most associated TCRs seen for DRB1 alleles and the fewest for HLA-C alleles.

The CDR3 goes from the cysteine to the phenylalanine over 19 residues. The DNA shown is the 57-base CDR3, in frame from base 1. Sequences KGHSH (CDR1) and LQKENI (CDR2) are obtained from the germline V gene. Trimming accounts for 2 bases at V and 0 bases at J, while the number of junction bases matched to no gene is 10. Library creation used the immunoSEQ multiplex PCR assay. For the multiplex PCR, a mixture combining 60 forward primers for TCR Vbeta segments and 13 reverse primers for TCR Jbeta segments was used. The CDR3 region of rearranged TCR beta genes was amplified from genomic DNA by a multiplex PCR assay. The amplified TCR beta libraries were sequenced on the Illumina HiSeq System as 87-base-pair reads. In the original analysis: A later analysis tallied tens of millions of unique TCR beta chains across the approximately 670 repertoires, and around 10 million of those chains were shared by two or more donors. Raw reads were error-corrected and collapsed into unique sequences with a nearest-neighbor algorithm that merged closely related sequences to remove PCR and sequencing errors. V, D and J gene segments were assigned by aligning CDR3 sequences to IMGT reference sequences. For a sequence to be retained, at least a six-nucleotide match to both a V gene segment and a J gene segment was required. Rearrangements were classified as productive when the CDR3 lacked stop codons and remained in frame with V and J, and all other rearrangements were classified as non-productive. Following IMGT convention, CDR3 was defined as the stretch from the second conserved V-encoded cysteine to the conserved J-encoded phenylalanine. In an earlier analysis of 500 to 650 of the donors, sequences lacking an unambiguous match to a single V gene segment were excluded. An earlier analysis of approximately 590 of the donors classified V segments as functional when productive rearrangements were above 56.7% and as segregating when the standard deviation between donors was above 5%. A statistical classification framework was developed to diagnose cytomegalovirus status using the catalog of TCR beta chain sequences. A later analysis assigned V and J genes by comparing TCR nucleotide sequences with IMGT/GENE-DB human TR gene sequences. Using the TCRdist pipeline, a later analysis assigned CDR3 sequences along with most-parsimonious VDJ recombination scenarios. In a later analysis, every TCR beta chain was defined by the combination of its CDR3 amino acid sequence and its V-gene family, and reads without a unique V-gene family were dropped. A later analysis removed 600 or so highly shared, low-generation-probability nucleotide sequences to deal with suspected cross-contamination and a sequencing artifact. For each public chain, a later analysis derived a clonal expansion index from normalized ranks of inferred template counts within each repertoire. A later analysis computed generation probabilities with a VDJ recombination model fitted to out-of-frame rearrangements, and checked the results against IGoR. A later analysis scored TCR-TCR, TCR-HLA and TCR-CMV co-occurrence with hypergeometric tests, applying a repertoire-size bias correction to TCR pairs. In a later analysis, false discovery rates were estimated by permuting HLA or CMV assignments 20 times. A later analysis grouped co-occurring TCRs with DBSCAN, adding TCRdist sequence similarity when clustering within HLA-allele-positive subsets. Repertoires with fewer than 30,000 or more than 120,000 public chains were left out of co-occurrence clustering, as were about 5 repertoires with anomalous nucleotide sharing. As stored in TCRdb, this immuneACCESS dataset retains in-frame rearrangements with V and J assigned. A fraction of the clones does not appear; measured against another copy, unresolved V genes explain less than half of the discrepancy, and the remainder lacks a known reason. V and J calls and clone size come straight from that table; D and trimming were deduced from the DNA. The sample table shows over 70,000 clones, and around 74% are seen once. Together, the top ten hold 11% of the sample.

Recombination joined TRBV18 with TRBJ2-6, with 7 junctional bases fitting TRBD1. Sequenced sample: PBMCs. The receptor comes from a human donor in good health. The base sequence is TGTGCCAGCTCACCATTTACTGGACAGGCTCTCTCTGGGGCCAACGTCCTGACTTTC. It specifies CASSPFTGQALSGANVLTF.